This TCR beta chain was captured in a study of blood T cell repertoires in COVID-19. Turning to the study itself: Whether acute or convalescent, the COVID-19 samples came from the United States, Italy and Spain. PBMCs, B-cell-depleted T cells, or T cells provided the cDNA or gDNA that made up the material.

The CDR3 spans 14 residues. Germline V gene data show CDR1 as MDHEN and CDR2 as SYDVKM. In the original workflow: How many nucleated cells were present was estimated from reference gene primer amplification. Profiling relied on immunoSEQ multiplex PCR, and the TCRdb table lists in-frame clones only, not all of them. That table gives V, J and clone size, and the DNA gave D and trimming. The sample has about 94,000 clones; roughly 80% are singletons. Material for sequencing was peripheral blood. This chain connects TRBV28 to TRBJ2-5; TRBD2 matches at 10 bases. The J call may be mistaken, given a closer DNA end match to TRBJ2-7. This clonotype was obtained from a human donor in a cohort sampled during active COVID-19. Here the CDR3 reads CATGLAVSSYEQYF. CDR3 DNA sequence: TGTGCCACCGGACTAGCGGTTAGCTCCTACGAGCAGTACTTC.